This T cell receptor beta chain was obtained from a study of T cell responses to AZD1222 COVID-19 vaccine (dated by TCRdb to about 2021). As for the study more broadly: AZD1222 recipients whose second dose came at about 4 weeks and those whose second dose came at about 12 weeks were combined into one group, since spike-specific TCR depth and breadth did not differ between the two schedules. TCR sequencing was performed for some 250 trial participants, of whom about 200 were given two doses of AZD1222 and 26 were given two doses of MenACWY control vaccine. Trial participants were enrolled into age subgroups of 18-55, 56-69 and 70-plus years, which contained 148, 28 and 57 TCR-sequenced participants, respectively.

In light of the paper, this sample's time point label describes: baseline before first vaccination. Vaccinee samples were obtained from the UK trials COV001 and COV002, which included a single-blind randomized controlled phase 2/3 trial of AZD1222 (ChAdOx1 nCoV-19) in healthy adults. For TCRbeta chain sequencing, PBMC samples were collected from trial participants at day 0 and at day 28 after the second dose. Paper-wide results and their limitations: The 56-69-year group was small, and its depth increase did not reach significance, likely because of low power. No day 14 peak-response samples were available, so repertoires were characterized only after the peak T cell response. Conclusions about previously exposed vaccinees are limited, since just 6 or 7 AZD1222 recipients were seropositive for SARS-CoV-2 at baseline. The whole spike protein was spanned by vaccine-associated CD4 TCRs, and dominant responses were seen in regions 160-218 and 743-854. A significant rise in spike-specific TCR breadth and depth was observed after two AZD1222 doses relative to day 0 and relative to MenACWY recipients. Nearly half of unique spike-specific TCRs reportedly recognized epitopes outside regions mutated in the B.1.351 and B.1.1.7 variants. Participants were mostly white British, with more females than males. The authors suggested clonal diversity may have been underestimated.

The CDR3 regions of human TCRbeta chains were analyzed by immunosequencing. As for the authors' bioinformatics: TCRs in the repertoires were compared against a reference library of SARS-CoV-2-specific TCRs that had been generated with the MIRA antigen-specificity platform. Breadth was defined as the fraction of unique TCRs that were SARS-CoV-2-associated, and depth was defined as the fraction of total T cells that were SARS-CoV-2-associated. Each spike-specific TCR was assigned to its reactive spike region and to a CD4 or CD8 class using the MIRA data. Log10-transformed breadth and depth values were compared by one-way ANOVA with Sidak's multiple comparisons tests. TCRdb provides this immuneACCESS table in a form limited to in-frame rearrangements. Some clones are lacking; in checked studies, under half of them reflect an unresolved V gene, and why the rest are absent is not known. The V and J calls and clone size come from that table; D and trimming were worked out from the DNA. Within this sample are approximately 20,000 clones, with about 80% of them counted one time only. The top ten hold about 43% of the sample.

Concerning this clone: Its recognized antigen is unknown. Per-base quality was not reported, and no clone a single base away is much larger than it.

This specimen consisted of peripheral blood, obtained on day 0 of AZD1222 vaccination. The clonotype originates from an adult in good health.

The DNA sequence is TGTGCCAGCAGTTACACCGGGACCTATGGCTACACCTTC. It codes for CASSYTGTYGYTF. In this chain, TRBV6-5 is recombined with TRBJ1-2; a tentative D call is TRBD1 (5 bases match). In the germline V gene, CDR1 corresponds to MNHEY and CDR2 to SVGAGI. Taken from cysteine to phenylalanine, the CDR3 has 13 residues. Here the CDR3 DNA is all that survives: 39 bases in frame from base 1. V is shortened by 2 bases, J by 4 bases, and the region joining them spans 8 bases.